This TCR beta chain was obtained from a study of cytomegalovirus exposure and HLA in healthy donors. Overall study results and limits: Earlier findings revealed that most TCR beta V segments proved productive either about 87% or about 30% of the time. The majority of TCR sequences were rare, yet some public TCRs appeared in many donors.

Remarks on this clone: As yet, its antigen is unknown.

At collection, donors were nominally healthy, but unrecorded immune exposures were probable. The germline gives CDR1 SGHVS, CDR2 FNYEAQ. This CDR3 spans 17 amino acids. This PCR relied on a set of 60 Vbeta primers and 13 Jbeta primers. The assay was immunoSEQ multiplex PCR, and TCRdb's table has in-frame clones only and misses some. The data contain about 150,000 clones, nearly 70% of them seen just once; the ten biggest clones take up about 10%. The receptor comes from a man aged 25 to 40 in good health and CMV-seropositive. V usage is TRBV7-6 and J usage is TRBJ2-5; 11 positions match TRBD2. The assigned J gene may be wrong: the sequence end matches TRBJ2-7 better. Sequenced material: PBMCs. The CDR3 nucleotides are TGTGCCAGCAGCTTAGAGGGTAGCGGGAGGGGGTCCTACGAGCAGTACTTC. Residues: CASSLEGSGRGSYEQYF.